The 13 T cell receptor delta chains listed next were all sequenced from one sample in a study of gamma-delta T cells after stem cell transplantation. TCRdb reanalysed the RT-PCR reads with CATT. The table lists about 2,600 delta-chain clones, 3% of them singletons. Sequenced: gamma-delta T cells. These receptors all come from a human donor. It is not recorded whose cells these are; they may come from a transplant donor.

As regards this clone: This likely traces to a read error, being one base from a far larger clone. Other DNA sequences in this sample translate to the same CDR3. The chain is built from TRDV2 and TRDJ1, with D perhaps matching TRDD3 (6 bases). Germline values: CDR1 GEAIGNYY, CDR2 EKD. The CDR3 is 18 amino acids. With 3 bases removed from V and 0 bases from J, the gap between germline ends came to 22 bases. CDR3 region: CACDGIRLGDTDTDKLIF. The DNA for the CDR3 is TGTGCCTGTGACGGGATCCGACTGGGAGATACGGACACCGATAAACTCATCTTT.

A few counts support this clone. TCRdb's entry gives the protein of a much larger clone, which mismatches this DNA's translation at residue 19, likely from a read error; the protein reported here is translated from the DNA. This sequence joins TRDV2 and TRDJ1, with 13 positions matching TRDD3. Germline V gene lookup returns CDR1 GEAIGNYY and CDR2 EKD. The CDR3 sequence is 22 residues long. CDR3 amino acids: CACDSILPAGLGDTRYTDRLIF. Here the CDR3 DNA reads TGTGCCTGTGACTCGATCCTTCCCGCGGGACTGGGGGATACGCGGTACACCGATAGACTCATCTTT.

This clone was observed a few times. The chain combines TRDV2 with TRDJ1; 8 bases are shared with TRDD3. Germline V gene sequence: CDR1 GEAIGNYY, CDR2 EKD. The length of the CDR3 is 19 residues. Trimming removed 0 bases from V and 0 bases from J; junction bases left unmatched: 14. The CDR3 region is CACDTVSGGPPRYTDKLIF. CDR3 nucleotide sequence: TGTGCCTGTGACACCGTGTCTGGGGGACCCCCAAGGTACACCGATAAACTCATCTTT.

On this clone itself: This may arise from a read error, as a much more abundant clone is one base away. This specimen includes other DNA sequences encoding the same CDR3. The chain employs TRDV2 and TRDJ1; D not certain. Per germline, CDR1 GEAIGNYY and CDR2 EKD. This CDR3 has 14 amino acids. The CDR3 nucleotides are TGTGCCTGTGACGCACTTACAAACACCGATAAACTCATTTTT. Translation gives CACDALTNTDKLIF.

This clone appeared a few times. The TCRdb record carries a much larger clone's protein, which differs from this DNA's translation at residue 9; a read error is the likely cause, and the protein listed here is the DNA translation. The chain couples TRDV2 to TRDJ1; 9 bases agree with TRDD3. CDR1 and CDR2 from the germline V gene are GEAIGNYY and EKD. The junction had 19 bases not matched to a gene; V was cut back by 1 base and J by 2 bases. The CDR3 totals 20 residues. CDR3 in DNA: TGTGCCTGTGACACGGTCCGTACTAGGGGATACGCGAATTGGACCGATAAACTCATCTTT. This translates into CACDTVRTRGYANWTDKLIF.

Turning to this clone: The mismatch at residue 8 between this DNA's translation and the TCRdb protein of a much larger clone likely reflects a read error; the protein shown is translated from the DNA. V usage is TRDV2 and J usage is TRDJ1; D call uncertain. CDR1 is GEAIGNYY, CDR2 EKD, per germline. The CDR3 extends over 17 amino acids. With 3 bases removed from V and 0 bases from J, the gap between germline ends came to 19 bases. Written as DNA, the CDR3 is TGTGCCTGTGACCCCATCTGGAGGACCACGTACACCGATAAACTCATCTTT. It encodes CACDPIWRTTYTDKLIF.

The J gene is TRDJ1, the V gene TRDV2; TRDD3 matches at 11 bases. This CDR3 region has 18 residues. J was trimmed by 2 bases and V by 0 bases; bases with no gene match: 10. Germline V gives CDR1 GEAIGNYY, CDR2 EKD. DNA of the CDR3: TGTGCCTGTGACACCGTGTCTGGGGGATACTACCCAACCGATAAACTCATCTTT. Residues: CACDTVSGGYYPTDKLIF.

A remark on this clone: TCRdb has a much larger clone's protein, which differs at residue 3 from the translation of this DNA, likely because of a read error; what is shown is the protein translated from the DNA. This chain links TRDV2 with TRDJ3; perhaps TRDD3 as D (5 bases). The CDR3 loop spans 18 amino acids. Germline V gene sequence: CDR1 GEAIGNYY, CDR2 EKD. The CDR3 nucleotides read TGTGCCTATGACACGTGGGGAGCGAGCTCCTGGGACACCCGACAGATGTTTTTC. As protein: CAYDTWGASSWDTRQMFF.

This clone is categorized as medium-sized (0.01 to 0.1%). V usage is TRDV2 and J usage is TRDJ1; 11 bases align to TRDD3. Germline V gives CDR1 GEAIGNYY, CDR2 EKD. The CDR3 spans 22 residues. V gave up 3 bases and J gave up 0 bases; unmatched junction bases: 23. The CDR3 DNA reads TGTGCCTGTGACCCGATTTCCTACCTGGGGGATACCCGGAGCCTCTACACCGATAAACTCATCTTT. Translation: CACDPISYLGDTRSLYTDKLIF.

This clone turned up a few times. A single base separates this from a much larger clone, so it may be a read error. The sample contains more than one DNA sequence encoding this CDR3. This chain links TRDV2 with TRDJ1; 9 nucleotides agree with TRDD3. Trimming at V came to 3 bases and at J to 3 bases, leaving 13 bases not matched to a gene. The CDR3 is 17 amino acids. Germline values: CDR1 GEAIGNYY, CDR2 EKD. The chain's CDR3 is CACDDVLGDTKADKLIF. CDR3 coding DNA: TGTGCCTGTGACGACGTACTGGGGGACACCAAGGCCGATAAACTCATCTTT.

By share of the sample, this clone is medium-sized. Since a far larger clone is one base different, this is likely a read error. The J gene is TRDJ1, the V gene TRDV2; 10 bases line up with TRDD3. Germline assignment: CDR1 GEAIGNYY and CDR2 EKD. CDR3 size: 19 residues. CDR3: CAREAMGDTLRSSTDKLIF. CDR3 DNA sequence: TGTGCCCGTGAAGCGATGGGGGATACCCTGAGGTCGTCTACCGATAAACTCATCTTT.

This clone qualifies as medium-sized. The gene calls are TRDV2 and TRDJ3, with TRDD3 matching over 10 bases. This CDR3 region has 21 residues. Losses at the gene ends were 0 bases for V and 0 bases for J; bases not matched to a gene: 10. Germline V gene sequence: CDR1 GEAIGNYY, CDR2 EKD. The CDR3 DNA reads TGTGCCTGTGACACCGCCGTACTGGGGGATTCAAGCTCCTGGGACACCCGACAGATGTTTTTC. Translating gives CACDTAVLGDSSSWDTRQMFF.

This clone was seen a handful of times. The CDR3: CALGGPRDHPSLPYLYLLGDTLVGPYTDKLIF. DNA for the CDR3: TGTGCTCTTGGGGGACCAAGAGACCACCCCAGCCTTCCTTACCTTTACTTACTGGGGGATACGCTGGTCGGCCCCTACACCGATAAACTCATCTTT. The V call is TRDV1, the J call TRDJ1; the match to TRDD3 covers 13 bases. This CDR3 spans 32 amino acids. Germline CDR1 TSWWSYY, CDR2 QGS. V lost 4 bases, J lost 0 bases, and 50 bases stayed unmatched.